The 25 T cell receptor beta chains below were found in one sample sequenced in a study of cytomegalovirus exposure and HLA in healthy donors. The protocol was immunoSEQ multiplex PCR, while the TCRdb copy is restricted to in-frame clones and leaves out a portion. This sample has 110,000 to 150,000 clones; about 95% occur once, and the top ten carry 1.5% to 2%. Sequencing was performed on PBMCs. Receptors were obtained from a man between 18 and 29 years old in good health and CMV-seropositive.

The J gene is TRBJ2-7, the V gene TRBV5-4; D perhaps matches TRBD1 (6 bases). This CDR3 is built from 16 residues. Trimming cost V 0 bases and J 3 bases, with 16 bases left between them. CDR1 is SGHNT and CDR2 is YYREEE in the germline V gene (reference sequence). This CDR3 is CASSLGRQASVYEQYF. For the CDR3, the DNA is TGTGCCAGCAGCTTGGGTCGACAGGCTTCAGTCTACGAGCAGTACTTC.

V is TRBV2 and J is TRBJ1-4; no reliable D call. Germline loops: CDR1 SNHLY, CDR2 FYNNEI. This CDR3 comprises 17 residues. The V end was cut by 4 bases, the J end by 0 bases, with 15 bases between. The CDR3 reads CASSGRTTGPTNEKLFF. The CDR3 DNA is TGTGCCAGCAGTGGGAGGACCACTGGCCCAACTAATGAAAAACTGTTTTTT.

The CDR3 protein is CASSPTSEGEQYF. CDR3 bases: TGTGCCAGCAGTCCGACTAGCGAGGGCGAGCAGTACTTC. The chain joins TRBV27 to TRBJ2-7, with 8 positions matching TRBD2. The CDR3 runs to 13 residues. Losses at the gene ends were 5 bases for V and 6 bases for J; bases not matched to a gene: 6. CDR1 and CDR2 from the germline V gene are MNHEY and SMNVEV (reference sequence).

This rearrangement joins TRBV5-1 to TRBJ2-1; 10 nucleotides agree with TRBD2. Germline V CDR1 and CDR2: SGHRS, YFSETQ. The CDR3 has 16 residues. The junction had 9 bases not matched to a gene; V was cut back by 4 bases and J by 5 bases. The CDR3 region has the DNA TGCGCCAGCAGCCCCACTAGCGGGACAAGAAACAATGAGCAGTTCTTC. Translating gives CASSPTSGTRNNEQFF.

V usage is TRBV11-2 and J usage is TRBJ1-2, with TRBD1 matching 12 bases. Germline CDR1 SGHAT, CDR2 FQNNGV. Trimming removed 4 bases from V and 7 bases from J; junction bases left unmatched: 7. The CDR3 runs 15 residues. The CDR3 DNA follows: TGTGCCAGCAGCTCCTCCCGGGACAGGGGGCTTGGCTACACCTTC. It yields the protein CASSSSRDRGLGYTF.

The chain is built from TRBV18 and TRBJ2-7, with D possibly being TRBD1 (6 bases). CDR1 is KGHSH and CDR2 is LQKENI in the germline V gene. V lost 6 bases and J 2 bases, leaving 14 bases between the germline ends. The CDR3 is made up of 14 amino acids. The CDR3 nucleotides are TGTGCCAGCTCCTCCGGGACACCGACCTACGAGCAGTACTTC. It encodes CASSSGTPTYEQYF.

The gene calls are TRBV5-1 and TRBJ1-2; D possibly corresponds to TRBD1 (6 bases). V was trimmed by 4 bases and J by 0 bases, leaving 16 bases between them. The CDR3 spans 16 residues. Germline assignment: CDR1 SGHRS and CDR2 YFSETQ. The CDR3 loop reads CASSTGTGKANYGYTF. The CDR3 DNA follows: TGCGCCAGCAGCACAGGGACGGGGAAAGCTAACTATGGCTACACCTTC.

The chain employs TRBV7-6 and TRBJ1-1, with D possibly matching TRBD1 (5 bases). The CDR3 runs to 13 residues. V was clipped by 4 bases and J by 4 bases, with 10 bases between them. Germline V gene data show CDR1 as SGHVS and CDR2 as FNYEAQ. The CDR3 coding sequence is TGTGCCAGCAGCTCGGGGGGGATCACTGAAGCTTTCTTT. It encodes CASSSGGITEAFF.

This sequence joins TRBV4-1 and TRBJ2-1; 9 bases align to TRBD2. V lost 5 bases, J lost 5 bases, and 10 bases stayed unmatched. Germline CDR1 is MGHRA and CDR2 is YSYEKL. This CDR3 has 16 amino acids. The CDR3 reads CASSVLAGTDHNEQFF. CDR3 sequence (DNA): TGCGCCAGCAGCGTTCTAGCGGGAACCGACCACAATGAGCAGTTCTTC.

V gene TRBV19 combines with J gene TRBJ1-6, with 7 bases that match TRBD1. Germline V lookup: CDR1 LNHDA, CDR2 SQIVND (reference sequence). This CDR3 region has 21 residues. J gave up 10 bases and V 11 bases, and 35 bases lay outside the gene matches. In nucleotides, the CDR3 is TGTGCCGGTAAAGGTATTGGGGGGTGTGTGACAGGGCCCGCGAGGGAGTCACCCCTCCACTTT. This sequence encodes CAGKGIGGCVTGPARESPLHF. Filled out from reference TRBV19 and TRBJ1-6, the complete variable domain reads DGGITQSPKYLFRKEGQNVTLSCEQNLNHDAMYWYRQDPGQGLRLIYYSQIVNDFQKGDIAEGYSVSREKKESFPLTVTSAQKNPTAFYLCAGKGIGGCVTGPARESPLHFGNGTRLTVT.

The CDR3 region has the DNA TGCGCCAGCAGCTCCTTAGCGGGAGCCCGGGGAGATACGCAGTATTTT. Translating it yields CASSSLAGARGDTQYF. The chain joins TRBV5-1 to TRBJ2-3; 9 bases line up with TRBD2. This CDR3 spans 16 amino acids. With V trimmed by 3 bases and J by 5 bases, 10 bases remained unmatched. Germline V gene sequence: CDR1 SGHRS, CDR2 YFSETQ.

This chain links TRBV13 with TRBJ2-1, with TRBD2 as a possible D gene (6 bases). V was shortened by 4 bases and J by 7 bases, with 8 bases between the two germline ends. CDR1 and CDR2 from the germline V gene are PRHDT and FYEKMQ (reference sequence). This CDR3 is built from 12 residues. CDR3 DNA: TGTGCCAGCAGCTCGGAGGGGAATGAGCAGTTCTTC. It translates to CASSSEGNEQFF.

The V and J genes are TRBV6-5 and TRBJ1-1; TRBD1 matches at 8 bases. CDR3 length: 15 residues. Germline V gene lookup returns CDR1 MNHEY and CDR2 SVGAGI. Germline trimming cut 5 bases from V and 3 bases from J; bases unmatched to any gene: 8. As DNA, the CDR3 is TGTGCCAGCAGTAGAGACAGGGGTGGTGACACTGAAGCTTTCTTT. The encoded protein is CASSRDRGGDTEAFF.

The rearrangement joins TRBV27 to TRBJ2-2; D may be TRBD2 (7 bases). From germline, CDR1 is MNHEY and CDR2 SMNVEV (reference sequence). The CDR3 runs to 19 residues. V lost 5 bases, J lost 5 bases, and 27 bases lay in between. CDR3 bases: TGTGCCAGCAGTCCTAACGTAGGGGGGGATACGGCAATAACCGGGGAGCTGTTTTTT. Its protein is CASSPNVGGDTAITGELFF.

The CDR3 sequence: CASSPGVLPNEKLFF. CDR3 DNA: TGTGCCAGCAGCCCCGGGGTACTACCTAATGAAAAACTGTTTTTT. The chain recombines TRBV7-6 with TRBJ1-4; D remains unclear. The length of the CDR3 is 15 residues. Germline CDR1 and CDR2: SGHVS and FNYEAQ. V lost 5 bases, J lost 3 bases, and 13 bases lay in between.

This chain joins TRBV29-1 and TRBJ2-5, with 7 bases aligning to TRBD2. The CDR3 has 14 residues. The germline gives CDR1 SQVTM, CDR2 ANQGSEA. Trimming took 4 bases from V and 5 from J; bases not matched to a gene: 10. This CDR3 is CSVVLGGRGETQYF. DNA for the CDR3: TGCAGCGTTGTCCTGGGCGGGAGAGGGGAGACCCAGTACTTC.

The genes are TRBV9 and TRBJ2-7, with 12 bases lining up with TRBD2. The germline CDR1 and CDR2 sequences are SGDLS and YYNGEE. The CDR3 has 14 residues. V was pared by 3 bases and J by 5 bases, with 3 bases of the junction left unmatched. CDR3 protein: CASSGRLAGDEQYF. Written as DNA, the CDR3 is TGTGCCAGCAGCGGACGACTAGCGGGAGACGAGCAGTACTTC. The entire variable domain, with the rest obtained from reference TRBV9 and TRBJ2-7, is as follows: DSGVTQTPKHLITATGQRVTLRCSPRSGDLSVYWYQQSLDQGLQFLIQYYNGEERAKGNILERFSAQQFPDLHSELNLSSLELGDSALYFCASSGRLAGDEQYFGPGTRLTVT.

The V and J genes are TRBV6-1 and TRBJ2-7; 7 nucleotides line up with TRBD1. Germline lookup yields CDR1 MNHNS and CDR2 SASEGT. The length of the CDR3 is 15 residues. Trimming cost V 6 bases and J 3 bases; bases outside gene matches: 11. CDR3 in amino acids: CASRDRDSGIYEQYF. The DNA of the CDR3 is TGTGCCAGCAGGGACCGGGACAGTGGAATCTACGAGCAGTACTTC.

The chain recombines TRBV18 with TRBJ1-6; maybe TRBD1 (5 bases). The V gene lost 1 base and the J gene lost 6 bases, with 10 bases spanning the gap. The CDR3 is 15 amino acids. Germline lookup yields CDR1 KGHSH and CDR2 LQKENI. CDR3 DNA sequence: TGTGCCAGCTCACCACAAGGTCAGGGTAATTCACCCCTCCACTTT. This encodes CASSPQGQGNSPLHF.

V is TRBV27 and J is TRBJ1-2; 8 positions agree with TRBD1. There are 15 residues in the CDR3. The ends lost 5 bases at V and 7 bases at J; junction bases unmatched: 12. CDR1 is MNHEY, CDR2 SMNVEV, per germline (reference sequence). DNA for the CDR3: TGTGCCAGCAGTCCCCTAGGGCAGGGGGCGCGTGGCTACACCTTC. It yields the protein CASSPLGQGARGYTF.

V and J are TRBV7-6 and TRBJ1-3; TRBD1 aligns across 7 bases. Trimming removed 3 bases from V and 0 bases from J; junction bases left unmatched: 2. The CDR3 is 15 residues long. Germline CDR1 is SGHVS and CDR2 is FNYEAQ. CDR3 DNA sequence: TGTGCCAGCAGCTTGACAGGGAGCTCTGGAAACACCATATATTTT. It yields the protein CASSLTGSSGNTIYF.

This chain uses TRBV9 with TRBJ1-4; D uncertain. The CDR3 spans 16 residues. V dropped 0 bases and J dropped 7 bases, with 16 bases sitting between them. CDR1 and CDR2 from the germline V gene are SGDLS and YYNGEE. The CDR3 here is CASSVGGGVQGEKLFF. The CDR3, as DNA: TGTGCCAGCAGCGTAGGAGGCGGGGTGCAAGGTGAAAAACTGTTTTTT.

The CDR3: CASSATPGLAYSGELFF. Written as DNA, the CDR3 is TGTGCCAGCAGCGCGACGCCGGGACTAGCTTATTCCGGGGAGCTGTTTTTT. The chain has TRBV9 and TRBJ2-2, with 9 bases matching TRBD2. The trim removed 3 bases at V and 6 bases at J, leaving 12 bases unmatched. CDR3 length equals 17 residues. CDR1 is SGDLS, CDR2 YYNGEE, per germline.

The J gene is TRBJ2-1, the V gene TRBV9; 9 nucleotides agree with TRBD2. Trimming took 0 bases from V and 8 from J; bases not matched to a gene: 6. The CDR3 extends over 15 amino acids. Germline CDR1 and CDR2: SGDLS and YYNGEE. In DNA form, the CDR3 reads TGTGCCAGCAGCGTAGGTGGCGGGAGGGCCGATGAGCAGTTCTTC. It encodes CASSVGGGRADEQFF.

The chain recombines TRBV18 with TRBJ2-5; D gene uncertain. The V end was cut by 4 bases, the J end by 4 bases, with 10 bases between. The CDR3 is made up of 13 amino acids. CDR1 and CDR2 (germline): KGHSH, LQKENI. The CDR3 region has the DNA TGTGCCAGCTCACGGAGTAGAACAGAGACCCAGTACTTC. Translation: CASSRSRTETQYF.